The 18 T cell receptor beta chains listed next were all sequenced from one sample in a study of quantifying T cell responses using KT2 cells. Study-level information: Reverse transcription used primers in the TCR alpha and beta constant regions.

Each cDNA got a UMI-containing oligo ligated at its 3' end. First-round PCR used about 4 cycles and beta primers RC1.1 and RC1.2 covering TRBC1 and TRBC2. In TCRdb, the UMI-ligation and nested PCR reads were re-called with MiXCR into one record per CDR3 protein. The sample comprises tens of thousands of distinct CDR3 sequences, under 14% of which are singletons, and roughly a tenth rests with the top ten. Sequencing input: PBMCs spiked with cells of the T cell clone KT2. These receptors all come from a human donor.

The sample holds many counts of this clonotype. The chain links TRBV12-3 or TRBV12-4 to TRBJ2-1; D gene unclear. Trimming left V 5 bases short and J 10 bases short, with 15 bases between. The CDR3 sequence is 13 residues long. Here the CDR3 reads CASSADAKREQFF. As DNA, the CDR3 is TGTGCCAGCAGTGCGGACGCCAAAAGGGAGCAGTTCTTC.

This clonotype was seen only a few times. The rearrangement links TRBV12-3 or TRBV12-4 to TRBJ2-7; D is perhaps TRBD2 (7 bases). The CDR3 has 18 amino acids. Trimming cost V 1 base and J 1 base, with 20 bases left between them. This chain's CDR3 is CASSLGGWGGSDSYEQYF. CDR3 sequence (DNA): TGTGCCAGCAGTTTAGGTGGCTGGGGGGGCTCAGATTCCTACGAGCAGTACTTC.

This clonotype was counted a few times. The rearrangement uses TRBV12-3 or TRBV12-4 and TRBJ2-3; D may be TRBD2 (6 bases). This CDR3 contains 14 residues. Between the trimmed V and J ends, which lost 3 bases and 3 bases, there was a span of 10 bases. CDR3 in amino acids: CASSFRLDTDTQYF. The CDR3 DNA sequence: TGTGCCAGCAGTTTCCGACTAGATACAGATACGCAGTATTTT.

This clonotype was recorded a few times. As DNA, the CDR3 is TGTGCCAGCAGTACAGACACGGAGACCCAGTACTTC. It specifies CASSTDTETQYF. The genes are TRBV6-2 or TRBV6-3 and TRBJ2-5; D is unclear. The CDR3 is 12 residues long. The germline V and J ends were trimmed by 5 bases and 5 bases, with 9 bases remaining between them. The germline CDR1 and CDR2 sequences are MNHEY and SVGEGT.

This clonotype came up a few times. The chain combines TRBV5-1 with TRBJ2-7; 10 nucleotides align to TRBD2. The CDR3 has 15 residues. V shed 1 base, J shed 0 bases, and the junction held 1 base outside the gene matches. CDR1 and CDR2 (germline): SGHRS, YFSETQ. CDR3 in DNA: TGCGCCAGCAGCTTGCAGCGGGGGGGCTCCTACGAGCAGTACTTC. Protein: CASSLQRGGSYEQYF.

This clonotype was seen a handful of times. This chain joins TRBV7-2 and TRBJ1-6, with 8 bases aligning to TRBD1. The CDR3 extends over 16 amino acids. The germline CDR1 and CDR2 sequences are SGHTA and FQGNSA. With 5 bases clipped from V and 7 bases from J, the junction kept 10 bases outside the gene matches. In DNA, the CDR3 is TGTGCCAGCAGCCGATTGGACAGGGCCATCAATTCACCCCTCCACTTT. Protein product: CASSRLDRAINSPLHF.

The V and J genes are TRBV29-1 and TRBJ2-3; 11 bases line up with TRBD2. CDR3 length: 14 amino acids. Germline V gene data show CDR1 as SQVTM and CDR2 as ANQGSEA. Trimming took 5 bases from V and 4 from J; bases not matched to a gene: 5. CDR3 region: CSVLLAGAPDTQYF. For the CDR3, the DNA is TGCAGCGTTTTACTAGCGGGAGCCCCAGATACGCAGTATTTT.

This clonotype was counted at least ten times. The CDR3 reads CASSLRVALGIQYF. CDR3 in DNA: TGTGCCAGCAGTTTACGGGTTGCCCTAGGCATTCAGTACTTC. The chain links TRBV12-3 or TRBV12-4 to TRBJ2-4; D is undetermined. V lost 2 bases and J lost 9, with 14 bases in between. This CDR3 has 14 residues.

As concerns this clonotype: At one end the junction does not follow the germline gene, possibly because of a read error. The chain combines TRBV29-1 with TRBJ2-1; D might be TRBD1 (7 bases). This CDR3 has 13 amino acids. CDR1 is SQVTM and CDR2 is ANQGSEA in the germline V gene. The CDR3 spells CSVEGQGGRELFF. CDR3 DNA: TGCAGCGTTGAAGGTCAGGGGGGTCGCGAGCTGTTCTTC.

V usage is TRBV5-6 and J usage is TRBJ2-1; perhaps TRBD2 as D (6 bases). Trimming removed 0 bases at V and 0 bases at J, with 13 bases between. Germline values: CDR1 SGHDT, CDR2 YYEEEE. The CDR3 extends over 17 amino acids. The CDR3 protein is CASSLALAEGSYNEQFF. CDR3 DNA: TGTGCCAGCAGCTTGGCATTAGCGGAAGGCTCCTACAATGAGCAGTTCTTC.

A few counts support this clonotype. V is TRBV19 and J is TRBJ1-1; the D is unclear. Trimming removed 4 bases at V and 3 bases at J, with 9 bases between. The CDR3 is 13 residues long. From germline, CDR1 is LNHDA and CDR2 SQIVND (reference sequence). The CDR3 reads CASSTQAHTEAFF. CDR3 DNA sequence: TGTGCCAGTAGTACTCAGGCCCACACTGAAGCTTTCTTT.

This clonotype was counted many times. In DNA, the CDR3 is TGCAGCGTTGACAGGGGGAGGACTGAAGCTTTCTTT. This codes for CSVDRGRTEAFF. This sequence joins TRBV29-1 and TRBJ1-1; 7 nucleotides agree with TRBD1. CDR1 is SQVTM, CDR2 ANQGSEA, per germline. V trimming: 3 bases; J trimming: 5 bases; junction bases outside the gene matches: 3. This CDR3 is built from 12 residues.

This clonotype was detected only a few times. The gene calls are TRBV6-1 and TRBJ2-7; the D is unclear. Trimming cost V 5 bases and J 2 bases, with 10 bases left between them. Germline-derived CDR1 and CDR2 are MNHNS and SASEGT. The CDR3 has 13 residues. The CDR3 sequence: CASSQREPYEQYF. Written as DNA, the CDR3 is TGTGCCAGCAGTCAAAGGGAACCCTACGAGCAGTACTTC.

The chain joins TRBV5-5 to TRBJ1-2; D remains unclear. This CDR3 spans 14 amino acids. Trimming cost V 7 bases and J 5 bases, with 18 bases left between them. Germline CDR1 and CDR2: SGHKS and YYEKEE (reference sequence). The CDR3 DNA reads TGTGCCAGCGCCACGGCGGGGAACACATATGGCTACACCTTC. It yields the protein CASATAGNTYGYTF.

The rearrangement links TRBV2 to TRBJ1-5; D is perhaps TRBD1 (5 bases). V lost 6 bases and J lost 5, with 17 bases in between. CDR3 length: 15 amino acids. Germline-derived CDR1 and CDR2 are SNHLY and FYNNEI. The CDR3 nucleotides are TGTGCCAGCAGGGCCAATAGGGGCGGCTATCAGCCCCAGCATTTT. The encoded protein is CASRANRGGYQPQHF.

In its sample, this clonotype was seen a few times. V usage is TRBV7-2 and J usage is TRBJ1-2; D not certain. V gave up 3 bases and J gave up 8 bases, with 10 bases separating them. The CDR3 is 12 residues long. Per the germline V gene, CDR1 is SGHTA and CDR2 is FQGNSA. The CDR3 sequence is CASSFGTRGYTF. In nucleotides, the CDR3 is TGTGCCAGCAGCTTCGGTACGCGGGGCTACACCTTC.

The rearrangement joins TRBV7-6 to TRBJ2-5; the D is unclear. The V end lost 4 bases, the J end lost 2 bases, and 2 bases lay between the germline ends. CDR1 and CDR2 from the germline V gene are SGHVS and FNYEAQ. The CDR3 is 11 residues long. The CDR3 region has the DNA TGTGCCAGCAGCTGGCAAGAGACCCAGTACTTC. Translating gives CASSWQETQYF.

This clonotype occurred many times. CDR3 protein: CASSQGLGGRGATFF. The CDR3 DNA reads as TGTGCCAGCAGCCAAGGTCTCGGTGGCAGGGGTGCAACTTTCTTT. The chain is built from TRBV3-1 and TRBJ1-1; D possibly corresponds to TRBD1 (6 bases). V lost 1 base to trimming and J lost 12 bases, with 21 bases between them. This CDR3 has 15 residues. Germline CDR1 reads LGHDT; CDR2 reads YNNKEL (reference sequence). The full variable domain, with the rest looked up from reference TRBV3-1 and TRBJ1-1, is DTAVSQTPKYLVTQMGNDKSIKCEQNLGHDTMYWYKQDSKKFLKIMFSYNNKELIINETVPNRFSPKSPDKAHLNLHINSLELGDSAVYFCASSQGLGGRGATFFGQGTRLTVV.